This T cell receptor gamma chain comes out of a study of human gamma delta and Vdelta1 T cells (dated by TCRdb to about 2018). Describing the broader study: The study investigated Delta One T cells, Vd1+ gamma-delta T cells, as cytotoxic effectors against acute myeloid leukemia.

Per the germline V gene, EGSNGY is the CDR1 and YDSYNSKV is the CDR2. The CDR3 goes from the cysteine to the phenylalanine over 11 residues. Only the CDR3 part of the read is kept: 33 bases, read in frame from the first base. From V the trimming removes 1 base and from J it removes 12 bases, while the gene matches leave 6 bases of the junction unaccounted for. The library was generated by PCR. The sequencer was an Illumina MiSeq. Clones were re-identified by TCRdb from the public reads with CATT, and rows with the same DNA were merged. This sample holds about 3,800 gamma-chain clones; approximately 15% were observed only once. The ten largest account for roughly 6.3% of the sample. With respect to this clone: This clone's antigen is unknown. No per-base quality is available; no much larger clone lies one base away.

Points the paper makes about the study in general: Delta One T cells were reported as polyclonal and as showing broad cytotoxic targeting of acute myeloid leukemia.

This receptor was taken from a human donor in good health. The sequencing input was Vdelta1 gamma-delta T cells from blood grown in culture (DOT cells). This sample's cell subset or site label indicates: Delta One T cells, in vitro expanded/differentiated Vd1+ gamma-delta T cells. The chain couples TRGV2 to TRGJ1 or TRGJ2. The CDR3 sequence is CATWDGERKLF. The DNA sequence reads TGTGCCACCTGGGACGGTGAGAGGAAACTCTTT.